The text below deals with one T cell receptor (beta chain). One Seattle source followed patients from active infection through their disease course. Germline V CDR1 and CDR2: GTSNPN, SVGIG (reference sequence). The V gene end was trimmed by 2 bases and the J gene end by 4 bases; junction bases not matched to a gene: 6. This CDR3 has 14 amino acids. Original processing methods: The assay estimated nucleated cells by amplifying reference gene primers. TCRdb keeps only in-frame clones here, not all; method: immunoSEQ multiplex PCR. The V and J calls and clone size were taken over from that table, and D and trimming were inferred from the DNA. The table lists about 160,000 clones, roughly 82% of them singletons, with around 7% in the top ten. The sample comes from a study of blood T cell repertoires in COVID-19. Across the study: Acute and convalescent COVID-19 specimens originated in the United States, Italy and Spain. The cDNA or gDNA used as material had been derived from T cells, B-cell-depleted T cells, or PBMCs.

The sample consisted of peripheral blood. This receptor was obtained from a woman in her thirties or forties with COVID-19, enrolled during active disease. V gene TRBV30 combines with J gene TRBJ2-5; 8 nucleotides align to TRBD2. For the CDR3, the DNA is TGTGCCTGGAGTCCCGGGGGGGGTGGAGAGACCCAGTACTTC. Protein product: CAWSPGGGGETQYF.